These 9 T cell receptor beta chains came from one sample sequenced in a study of T cells after posttransplantation cyclophosphamide. Data came from immunoSEQ multiplex PCR; TCRdb stores just in-frame clones and leaves some out. The sample includes roughly 23,000 clones, roughly 90% of them seen just once. Busulfan-fludarabine conditioning, marrow transplant, and cyclophosphamide on days +3 and +4 were administered. The source was PBMCs, collected after allogeneic stem cell transplant with posttransplant cyclophosphamide. These receptors came from a female patient aged 25-40 years who received an allogeneic stem cell transplant from an unrelated donor, was CMV-positive, and had no GVHD. A subset of T cells may come from the graft donor.

The gene calls are TRBV5-6 and TRBJ2-2; D call uncertain. This CDR3 spans 15 amino acids. Germline CDR1 and CDR2: SGHDT and YYEEEE. Trimming cost V 2 bases and J 2 bases, with 10 bases left between them. The chain's CDR3 is CASSFPRSNTGELFF. CDR3 sequence (DNA): TGTGCCAGCAGCTTCCCCAGGTCCAACACCGGGGAGCTGTTTTTT.

V usage is TRBV30 and J usage is TRBJ2-7; 13 bases are shared with TRBD2. J was trimmed by 0 bases and V by 5 bases; bases with no gene match: 22. CDR1 and CDR2 from the germline V gene are GTSNPN and SVGIG (reference sequence). The CDR3 has 21 amino acids. The CDR3 coding sequence is TGTGCCTGGCAAGGGCGGGGGGTCCTGACTAGCGGGGGGACTAGCTCCTACGAGCAGTACTTC. Translated, it gives CAWQGRGVLTSGGTSSYEQYF. The entire variable domain, with the rest obtained from reference TRBV30 and TRBJ2-7, is as follows: SQTIHQWPATLVQPVGSPLSLECTVEGTSNPNLYWYRQAAGRGLQLLFYSVGIGQISSEVPQNLSASRPQDRQFILSSKKLLLSDSGFYLCAWQGRGVLTSGGTSSYEQYFGPGTRLTVT.

In its sample, this clone was seen once. The chain employs TRBV28 and TRBJ1-6; a possible D gene is TRBD1 (6 bases). V was clipped by 6 bases and J by 6 bases, with 21 bases between them. The CDR3 loop spans 17 amino acids. The germline V gene encodes CDR1 MDHEN and CDR2 SYDVKM. CDR3 amino acids: CASSLRGQSWGNSPLHF. CDR3 nucleotide sequence: TGTGCCAGCAGCCTGAGAGGACAGTCTTGGGGTAATTCACCCCTCCACTTT.

The rearrangement links TRBV19 to TRBJ2-2; 7 positions match TRBD2. The germline V gene has CDR1 LNHDA and CDR2 SQIVND (reference sequence). Losses at the gene ends were 1 base for V and 0 bases for J; bases not matched to a gene: 2. The CDR3 runs to 16 residues. For the CDR3, the DNA is TGTGCCAGTAGTATAGCCCGGGGGGCGAACACCGGGGAGCTGTTTTTT. Its protein is CASSIARGANTGELFF. Combining the CDR3 with reference TRBV19 and TRBJ2-2 gives the whole variable domain DGGITQSPKYLFRKEGQNVTLSCEQNLNHDAMYWYRQDPGQGLRLIYYSQIVNDFQKGDIAEGYSVSREKKESFPLTVTSAQKNPTAFYLCASSIARGANTGELFFGEGSRLTVL.

This chain joins TRBV7-2 and TRBJ1-1; TRBD1 is a possible D gene (6 bases). Per the germline V gene, CDR1 is SGHTA and CDR2 is FQGNSA. This CDR3 comprises 14 residues. Deletions cut 6 bases from V and 0 bases from J, with 11 bases between. Here the CDR3 reads CASSHDRLNTEAFF. Here the CDR3 DNA reads TGTGCCAGCAGTCATGACAGGCTGAACACTGAAGCTTTCTTT.

CDR3 amino acids: CASSYATGGSAEAFF. The CDR3 DNA reads TGTGCCAGCAGCTATGCGACAGGGGGAAGCGCTGAAGCTTTCTTT. This chain joins TRBV5-4 and TRBJ1-1, with 9 bases fitting TRBD1. The CDR3 sequence is 15 residues long. Trimming took 3 bases from V and 6 from J; bases not matched to a gene: 9. Per the germline V gene, CDR1 is SGHNT and CDR2 is YYREEE (reference sequence). The full variable domain, rest sourced from reference TRBV5-4 and TRBJ1-1, is ETGVTQSPTHLIKTRGQQVTLRCSSQSGHNTVSWYQQALGQGPQFIFQYYREEENGRGNFPPRFSGLQFPNYSSELNVNALELDDSALYLCASSYATGGSAEAFFGQGTRLTVV.

The chain joins TRBV5-1 to TRBJ1-2; possibly TRBD1 for D (6 bases). This CDR3 has 14 amino acids. Germline CDR1 and CDR2: SGHRS and YFSETQ. The V gene lost 3 bases and the J gene lost 3 bases, with 12 bases spanning the gap. The CDR3 DNA sequence: TGCGCCAGCAGCTCGGACAGCAACTACTATGGCTACACCTTC. Its protein product is CASSSDSNYYGYTF.

The chain employs TRBV29-1 and TRBJ2-2; the match to TRBD2 covers 8 bases. J gave up 4 bases and V 3 bases, and 4 bases lay outside the gene matches. CDR3 length equals 14 residues. The germline V gene has CDR1 SQVTM and CDR2 ANQGSEA. CDR3: CSVEERGSTGELFF. The CDR3 DNA reads as TGCAGCGTTGAGGAGCGGGGGAGCACCGGGGAGCTGTTTTTT.

The chain uses TRBV11-3 and TRBJ1-1; 7 bases fit TRBD1. The J segment lost 3 bases and the V segment lost 7 bases, leaving 17 bases of the junction unmatched. Germline V gene lookup returns CDR1 SGHNT and CDR2 YENEEA. The CDR3 covers 17 residues. CDR3 sequence reads: CASTSYGDSTDYTEAFF. The DNA for the CDR3 is TGTGCCAGCACCAGTTATGGGGACAGTACAGATTACACTGAAGCTTTCTTT.